This T cell receptor (beta chain) was observed in a study of shared clonotypes between healthy human individuals. The table lists this clone with many counts. Antigen: not known. TCRdb's table, derived via immunoSEQ multiplex PCR, lists solely in-frame clones and lacks some. The sample lists 90,000 to 130,000 clones; roughly two thirds were seen once. Trimming removed 1 base from V and 1 base from J; junction bases left unmatched: 5. This CDR3 has 16 amino acids. Germline CDR1 and CDR2: MGHRA and YSYEKL. The study, taken as a whole, reports: Clonotypes not shared had lower generation probabilities than those common to all four donors. Clonotype sharing among the donors was expected to vary with sequencing depth.

The sequence was collected from a woman under 40 in good health. This chain connects TRBV4-1 to TRBJ2-7; 9 bases agree with TRBD1. Sequencing was carried out using memory CD8+ T cells sorted from blood. Noted subset: CD45RO+ cells pooled with CCR7-negative TemRA cells. CDR3 in DNA: TGCGCCAGCAGCCAAGTATGGACAGGGGAATCCTACGAGCAGTACTTC. Translated: CASSQVWTGESYEQYF.